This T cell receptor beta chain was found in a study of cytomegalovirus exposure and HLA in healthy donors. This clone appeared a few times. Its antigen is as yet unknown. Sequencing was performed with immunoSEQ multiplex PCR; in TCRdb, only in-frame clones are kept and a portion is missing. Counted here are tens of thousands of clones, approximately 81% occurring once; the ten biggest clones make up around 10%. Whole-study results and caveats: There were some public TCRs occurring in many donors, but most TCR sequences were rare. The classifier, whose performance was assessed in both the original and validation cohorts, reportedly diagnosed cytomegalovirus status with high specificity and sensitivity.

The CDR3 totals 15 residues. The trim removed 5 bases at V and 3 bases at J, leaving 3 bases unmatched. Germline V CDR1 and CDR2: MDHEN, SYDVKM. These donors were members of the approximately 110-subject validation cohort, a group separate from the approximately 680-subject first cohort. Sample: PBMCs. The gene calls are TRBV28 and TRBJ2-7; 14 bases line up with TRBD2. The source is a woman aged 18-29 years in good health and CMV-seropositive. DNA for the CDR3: TGTGCCAGCAGTAGAGGGACTAGCGGGAGCTACGAGCAGTACTTC. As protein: CASSRGTSGSYEQYF.